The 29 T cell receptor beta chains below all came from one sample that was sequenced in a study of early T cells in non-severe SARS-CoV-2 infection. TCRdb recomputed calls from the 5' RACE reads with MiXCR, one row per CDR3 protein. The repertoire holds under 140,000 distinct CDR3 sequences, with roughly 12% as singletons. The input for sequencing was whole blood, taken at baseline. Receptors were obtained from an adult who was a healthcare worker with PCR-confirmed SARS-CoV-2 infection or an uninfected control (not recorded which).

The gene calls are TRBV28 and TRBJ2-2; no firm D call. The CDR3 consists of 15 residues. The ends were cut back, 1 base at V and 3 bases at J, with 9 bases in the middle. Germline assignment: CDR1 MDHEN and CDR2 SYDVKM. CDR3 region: CASSLFPGDTGELFF. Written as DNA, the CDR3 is TGTGCCAGCAGTTTATTTCCAGGCGACACCGGGGAGCTGTTTTTT. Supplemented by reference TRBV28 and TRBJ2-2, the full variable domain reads DVKVTQSSRYLVKRTGEKVFLECVQDMDHENMFWYRQDPGLGLRLIYFSYDVKMKEKGDIPEGYSVSREKKERFSLILESASTNQTSMYLCASSLFPGDTGELFFGEGSRLTVL.

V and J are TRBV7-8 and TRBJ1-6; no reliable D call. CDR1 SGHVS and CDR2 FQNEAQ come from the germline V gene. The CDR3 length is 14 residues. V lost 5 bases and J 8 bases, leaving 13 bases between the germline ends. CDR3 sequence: CASSQDGVDSPLHF. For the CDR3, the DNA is TGTGCCAGCAGCCAGGACGGCGTTGATTCACCCCTCCACTTT.

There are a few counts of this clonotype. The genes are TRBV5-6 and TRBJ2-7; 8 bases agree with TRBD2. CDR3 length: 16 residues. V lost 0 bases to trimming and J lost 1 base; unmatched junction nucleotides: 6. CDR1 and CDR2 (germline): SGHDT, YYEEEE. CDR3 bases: TGTGCCAGCAGCTTGGAGGTAGCGGGGCGATCCTACGAGCAGTACTTC. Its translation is CASSLEVAGRSYEQYF.

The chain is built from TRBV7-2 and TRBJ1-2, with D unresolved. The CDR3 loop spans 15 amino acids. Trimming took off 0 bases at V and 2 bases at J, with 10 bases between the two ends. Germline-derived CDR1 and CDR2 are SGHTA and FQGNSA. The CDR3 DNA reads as TGTGCCAGCAGCTTAGCGGTTAACGGAAACTATGGCTACACCTTC. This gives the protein CASSLAVNGNYGYTF.

Here the CDR3 DNA reads TGCGCCAGCAGTGACGAGGGCACTGAAGCTTTCTTT. It yields the protein CASSDEGTEAFF. The chain is built from TRBV10-1 and TRBJ1-1; D remains unclear. This CDR3 comprises 12 residues. The V end was cut by 3 bases, the J end by 4 bases, with 6 bases between. Germline loops: CDR1 WNHNN, CDR2 SYGVQD (reference sequence).

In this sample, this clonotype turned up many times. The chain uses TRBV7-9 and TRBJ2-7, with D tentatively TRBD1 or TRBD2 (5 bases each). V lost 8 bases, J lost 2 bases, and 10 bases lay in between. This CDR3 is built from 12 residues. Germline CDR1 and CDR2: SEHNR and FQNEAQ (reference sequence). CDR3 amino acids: CASRDGAYEQYF. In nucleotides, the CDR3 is TGTGCCAGCCGGGACGGAGCCTACGAGCAGTACTTC.

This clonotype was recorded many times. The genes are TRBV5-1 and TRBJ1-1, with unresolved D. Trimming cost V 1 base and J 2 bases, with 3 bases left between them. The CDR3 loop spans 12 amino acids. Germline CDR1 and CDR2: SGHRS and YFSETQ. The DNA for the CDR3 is TGCGCCAGCAGCTTGAGTAACACTGAAGCTTTCTTT. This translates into CASSLSNTEAFF.

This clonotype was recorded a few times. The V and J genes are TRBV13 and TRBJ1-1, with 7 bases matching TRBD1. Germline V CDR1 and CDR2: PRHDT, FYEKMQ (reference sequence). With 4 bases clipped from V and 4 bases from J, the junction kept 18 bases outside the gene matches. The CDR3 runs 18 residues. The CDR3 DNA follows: TGTGCCAGCAGCTCCGAATCGACAGGGTGGGCCTTTTCCACTGAAGCTTTCTTT. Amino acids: CASSSESTGWAFSTEAFF.

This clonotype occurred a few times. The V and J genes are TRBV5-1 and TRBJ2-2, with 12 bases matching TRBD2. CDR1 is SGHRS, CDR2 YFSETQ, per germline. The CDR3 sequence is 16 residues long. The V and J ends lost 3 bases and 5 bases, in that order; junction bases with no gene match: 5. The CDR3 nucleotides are TGCGCCAGCAGCTCGACTAGCGGGGGCGGAACCGGGGAGCTGTTTTTT. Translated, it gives CASSSTSGGGTGELFF.

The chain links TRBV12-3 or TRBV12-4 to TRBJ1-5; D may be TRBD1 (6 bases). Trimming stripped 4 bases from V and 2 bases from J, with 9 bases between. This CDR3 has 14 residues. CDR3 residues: CASSYGGGNQPQHF. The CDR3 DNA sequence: TGTGCCAGCAGTTATGGGGGCGGCAATCAGCCCCAGCATTTT.

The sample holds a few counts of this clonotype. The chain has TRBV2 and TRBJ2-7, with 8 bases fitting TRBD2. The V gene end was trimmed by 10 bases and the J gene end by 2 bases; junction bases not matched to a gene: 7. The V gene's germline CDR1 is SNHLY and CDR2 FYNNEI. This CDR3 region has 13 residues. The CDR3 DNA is TGTGCCATCCAAACTAGCGGCACCTACGAGCAGTACTTC. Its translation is CAIQTSGTYEQYF.

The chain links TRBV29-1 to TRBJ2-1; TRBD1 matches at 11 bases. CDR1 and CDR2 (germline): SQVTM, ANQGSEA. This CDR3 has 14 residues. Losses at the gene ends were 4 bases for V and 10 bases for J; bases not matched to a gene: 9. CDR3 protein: CSVVGGQGVREQFF. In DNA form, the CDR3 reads TGCAGCGTTGTAGGGGGACAGGGGGTCAGAGAGCAGTTCTTC.

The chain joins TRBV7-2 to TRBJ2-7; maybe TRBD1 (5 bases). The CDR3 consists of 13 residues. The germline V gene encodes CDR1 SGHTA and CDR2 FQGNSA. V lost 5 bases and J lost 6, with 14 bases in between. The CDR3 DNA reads TGTGCCAGCAGCCCCACAAGGGGTAGCGAGCAGTACTTC. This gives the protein CASSPTRGSEQYF. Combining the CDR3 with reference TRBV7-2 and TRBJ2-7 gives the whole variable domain GAGVSQSPSNKVTEKGKDVELRCDPISGHTALYWYRQSLGQGLEFLIYFQGNSAPDKSGLPSDRFSAERTGGSVSTLTIQRTQQEDSAVYLCASSPTRGSEQYFGPGTRLTVT.

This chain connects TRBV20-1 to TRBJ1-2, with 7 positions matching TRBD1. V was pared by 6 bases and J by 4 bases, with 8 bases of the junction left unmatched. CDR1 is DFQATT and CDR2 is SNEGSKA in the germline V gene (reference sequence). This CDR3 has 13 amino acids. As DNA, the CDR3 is TGCAGTGCAGGGAGGGGGCGCGGCTATGGCTACACCTTC. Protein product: CSAGRGRGYGYTF.

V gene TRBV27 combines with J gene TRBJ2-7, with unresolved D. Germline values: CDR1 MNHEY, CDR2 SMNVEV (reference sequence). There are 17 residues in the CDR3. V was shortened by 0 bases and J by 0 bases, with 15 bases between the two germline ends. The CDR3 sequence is CASSLSPLRSHSYEQYF. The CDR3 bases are TGTGCCAGCAGTTTATCACCTCTTCGAAGTCACTCCTACGAGCAGTACTTC.

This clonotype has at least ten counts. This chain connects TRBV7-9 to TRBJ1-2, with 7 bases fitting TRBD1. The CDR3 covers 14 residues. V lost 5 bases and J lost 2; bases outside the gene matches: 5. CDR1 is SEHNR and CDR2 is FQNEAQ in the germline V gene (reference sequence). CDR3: CASSPPGGNYGYTF. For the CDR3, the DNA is TGTGCCAGCAGCCCCCCAGGGGGGAACTATGGCTACACCTTC.

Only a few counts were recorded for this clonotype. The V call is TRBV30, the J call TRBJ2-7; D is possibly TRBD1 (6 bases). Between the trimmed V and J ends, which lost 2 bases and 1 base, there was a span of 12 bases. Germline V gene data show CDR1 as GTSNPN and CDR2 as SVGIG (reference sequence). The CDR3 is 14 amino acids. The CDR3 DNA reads TGTGCCTGGAGTACACAGGGATCATCCTACGAGCAGTACTTC. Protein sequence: CAWSTQGSSYEQYF.

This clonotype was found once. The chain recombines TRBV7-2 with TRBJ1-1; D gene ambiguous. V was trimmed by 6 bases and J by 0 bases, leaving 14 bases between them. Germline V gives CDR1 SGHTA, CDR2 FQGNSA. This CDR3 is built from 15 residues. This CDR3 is CASRLYSEVNTEAFF. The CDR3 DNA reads TGTGCCAGCAGGCTTTACAGCGAGGTGAACACTGAAGCTTTCTTT.

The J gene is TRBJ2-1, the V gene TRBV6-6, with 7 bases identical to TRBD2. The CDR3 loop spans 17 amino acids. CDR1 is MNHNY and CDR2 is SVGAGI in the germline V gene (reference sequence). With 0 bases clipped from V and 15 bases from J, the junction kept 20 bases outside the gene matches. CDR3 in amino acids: CASSYSGGSSAEPSSFF. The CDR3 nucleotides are TGTGCCAGCAGTTACTCGGGGGGGTCTTCGGCGGAGCCAAGCTCGTTCTTC.

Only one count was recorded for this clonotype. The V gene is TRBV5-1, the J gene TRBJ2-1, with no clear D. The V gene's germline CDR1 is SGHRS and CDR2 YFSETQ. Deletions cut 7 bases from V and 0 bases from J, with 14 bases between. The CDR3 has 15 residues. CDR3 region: CASFPDRSSYNEQFF. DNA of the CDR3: TGCGCCAGCTTTCCGGACCGGAGCTCCTACAATGAGCAGTTCTTC. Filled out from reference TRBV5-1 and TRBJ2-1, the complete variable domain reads KAGVTQTPRYLIKTRGQQVTLSCSPISGHRSVSWYQQTPGQGLQFLFEYFSETQRNKGNFPGRFSGRQFSNSRSEMNVSTLELGDSALYLCASFPDRSSYNEQFFGPGTRLTVL.

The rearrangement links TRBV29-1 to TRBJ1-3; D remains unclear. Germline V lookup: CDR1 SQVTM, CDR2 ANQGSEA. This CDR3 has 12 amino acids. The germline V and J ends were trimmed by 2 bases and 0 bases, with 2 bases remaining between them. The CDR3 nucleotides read TGCAGCGTTGAATCCTCTGGAAACACCATATATTTT. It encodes CSVESSGNTIYF. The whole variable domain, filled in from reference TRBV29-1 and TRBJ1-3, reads SAVISQKPSRDICQRGTSLTIQCQVDSQVTMMFWYRQQPGQSLTLIATANQGSEATYESGFVIDKFPISRPNLTFSTLTVSNMSPEDSSIYLCSVESSGNTIYFGEGSWLTVV.

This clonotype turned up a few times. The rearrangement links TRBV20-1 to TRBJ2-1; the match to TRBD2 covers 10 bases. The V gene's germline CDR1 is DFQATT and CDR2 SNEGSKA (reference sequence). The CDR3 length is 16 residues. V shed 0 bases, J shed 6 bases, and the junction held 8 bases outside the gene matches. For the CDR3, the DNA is TGCAGTGCTAGAGATCCGACCAGCGGGAGGGCCAATGAGCAGTTCTTC. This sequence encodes CSARDPTSGRANEQFF.

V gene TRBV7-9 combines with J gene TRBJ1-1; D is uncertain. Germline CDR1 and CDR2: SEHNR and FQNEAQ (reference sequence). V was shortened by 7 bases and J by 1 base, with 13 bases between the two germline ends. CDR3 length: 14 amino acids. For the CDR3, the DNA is TGTGCCAGCACCCTTCGAGACGCGAACACTGAAGCTTTCTTT. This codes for CASTLRDANTEAFF.

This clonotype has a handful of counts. The CDR3 is CASRRLGTGGGSTEAFF. The CDR3 DNA is TGTGCCAGCAGGCGTCTCGGGACAGGGGGTGGAAGTACTGAAGCTTTCTTT. The V call is TRBV6-6, the J call TRBJ1-1; 11 bases are a match to TRBD1. CDR3 length equals 17 residues. V lost 6 bases and J lost 5; bases outside the gene matches: 14. Germline V CDR1 and CDR2: MNHNY, SVGAGI (reference sequence).

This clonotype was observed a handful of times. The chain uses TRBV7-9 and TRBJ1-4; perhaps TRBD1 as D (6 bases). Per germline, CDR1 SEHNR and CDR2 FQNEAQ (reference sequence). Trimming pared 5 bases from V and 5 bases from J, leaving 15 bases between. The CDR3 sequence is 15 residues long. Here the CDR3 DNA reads TGTGCCAGCAGCCCAGGGGACGGCCCCAATGAAAAACTGTTTTTT. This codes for CASSPGDGPNEKLFF.

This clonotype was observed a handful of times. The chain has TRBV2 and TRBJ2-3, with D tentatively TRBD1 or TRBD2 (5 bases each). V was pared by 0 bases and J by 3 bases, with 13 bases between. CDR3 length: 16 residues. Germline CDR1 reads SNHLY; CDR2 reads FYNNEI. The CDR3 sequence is CASSEALVGETDTQYF. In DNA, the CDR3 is TGTGCCAGCAGTGAAGCTCTGGTAGGGGAGACAGATACGCAGTATTTT.

The CDR3 reads CSAAPQGRIFTEAFF. The DNA of the CDR3 is TGCAGTGCGGCGCCCCAGGGGCGTATTTTCACTGAAGCTTTCTTT. The J gene is TRBJ1-1, the V gene TRBV20-1; D perhaps matches TRBD1 (6 bases). V was clipped by 6 bases and J by 4 bases, with 21 bases between them. This CDR3 comprises 15 residues. Germline V lookup: CDR1 DFQATT, CDR2 SNEGSKA (reference sequence).

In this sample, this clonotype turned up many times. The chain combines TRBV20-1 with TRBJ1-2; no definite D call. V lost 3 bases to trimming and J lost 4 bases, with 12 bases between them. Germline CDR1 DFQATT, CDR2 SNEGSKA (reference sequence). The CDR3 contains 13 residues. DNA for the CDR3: TGCAGTGCTAGTACGGGGTCCGCCTATGGCTACACCTTC. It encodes CSASTGSAYGYTF.

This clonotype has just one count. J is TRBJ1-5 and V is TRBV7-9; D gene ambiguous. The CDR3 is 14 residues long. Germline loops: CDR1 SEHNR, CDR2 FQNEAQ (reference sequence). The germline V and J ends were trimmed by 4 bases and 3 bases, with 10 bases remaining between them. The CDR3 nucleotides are TGTGCCAGCAGCTCGGACGGACTCAATCAGCCCCAGCATTTT. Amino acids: CASSSDGLNQPQHF.